The 25 T cell receptor beta chains reported below all come from one sample, sequenced in a study of blood T cells in healthy people across ages. PCR was performed a second time for about 6 to 11 cycles using a sample-barcoded 5' primer and a J-beta primer mix. In TCRdb, the 5' RACE reads were re-called with MiXCR into one record per CDR3 protein. The sample shows about 1.8 million distinct CDR3 sequences, 49% of them seen only once. Sequences were obtained from blood. These receptors all come from a woman between 40 and 55 years old in good health.

The genes are TRBV9 and TRBJ2-7; 7 nucleotides align to TRBD2. This CDR3 has 15 residues. Unmatched junction bases numbered 9, after V lost 4 bases and J lost 2 bases. CDR1 and CDR2 from the germline V gene are SGDLS and YYNGEE. DNA for the CDR3: TGTGCCAGCAGCCCAGAGTCTAGCGGTACCTACGAGCAGTACTTC. This gives the protein CASSPESSGTYEQYF.

The CDR3 nucleotides read TGTGCCAGCAGCTTAGCTGACGGGAGGGTTATGCAGTATTTT. Protein sequence: CASSLADGRVMQYF. The V gene is TRBV7-2, the J gene TRBJ2-3, with 8 bases that match TRBD2. The CDR3 has 14 residues. Germline lookup yields CDR1 SGHTA and CDR2 FQGNSA. Trimming cost V 0 bases and J 11 bases; bases outside gene matches: 7. The whole variable domain, filled in from reference TRBV7-2 and TRBJ2-3, reads GAGVSQSPSNKVTEKGKDVELRCDPISGHTALYWYRQSLGQGLEFLIYFQGNSAPDKSGLPSDRFSAERTGGSVSTLTIQRTQQEDSAVYLCASSLADGRVMQYFGPGTRLTVL.

This rearrangement joins TRBV27 to TRBJ2-1; D is unresolved. Trimming pared 4 bases from V and 6 bases from J, leaving 10 bases between. The CDR3 runs to 13 residues. Germline V lookup: CDR1 MNHEY, CDR2 SMNVEV (reference sequence). CDR3 residues: CASSWDRANEQFF. In nucleotides, the CDR3 is TGTGCCAGCAGTTGGGATAGGGCCAATGAGCAGTTCTTC.

The V gene is TRBV6-1, the J gene TRBJ2-5, with 8 positions matching TRBD2. The CDR3 is 15 amino acids. CDR1 and CDR2 from the germline V gene are MNHNS and SASEGT. Trimming at V came to 4 bases and at J to 11 bases, leaving 15 bases not matched to a gene. CDR3 amino acids: CASSAAGAGYNEQYF. CDR3 coding DNA: TGTGCCAGCAGTGCAGCGGGGGCCGGGTACAATGAGCAGTACTTC.

This clonotype was seen once. This chain joins TRBV7-6 and TRBJ1-4; 7 bases agree with TRBD1. V lost 4 bases, J lost 5 bases, and 7 bases stayed unmatched. The CDR3 is made up of 15 amino acids. Germline assignment: CDR1 SGHVS and CDR2 FNYEAQ. The CDR3 region has the DNA TGTGCCAGCAGCTCAAGCACAGGGGCCAATGAAAAACTGTTTTTT. Translation: CASSSSTGANEKLFF.

The rearrangement joins TRBV6-6 to TRBJ2-5; D gene uncertain. The V end lost 1 base, the J end lost 5 bases, and 20 bases lay between the germline ends. Germline V gives CDR1 MNHNY, CDR2 SVGAGI (reference sequence). This CDR3 is 17 amino acids long. The CDR3 is CASSYLPRTPSLETQYF. DNA for the CDR3: TGTGCCAGCAGTTACTTACCGCGGACCCCCAGCTTGGAGACCCAGTACTTC.

The chain carries TRBV9 and TRBJ2-3; 7 bases fit TRBD2. Germline V CDR1 and CDR2: SGDLS, YYNGEE. J gave up 0 bases and V 0 bases, and 7 bases lay outside the gene matches. The CDR3 has 17 amino acids. The CDR3 nucleotides are TGTGCCAGCAGCGTAGTCGGCGGGGGATACAGCACAGATACGCAGTATTTT. It codes for CASSVVGGGYSTDTQYF.

The chain employs TRBV7-2 and TRBJ2-2; 11 positions match TRBD2. The CDR3 runs 16 residues. Trimming took 5 bases from V and 4 from J; bases not matched to a gene: 6. Germline values: CDR1 SGHTA, CDR2 FQGNSA. As DNA, the CDR3 is TGTGCCAGCAGCCCTAGACTAGCGGGGCGCACCGGGGAGCTGTTTTTT. Translating gives CASSPRLAGRTGELFF.

The chain employs TRBV4-1 and TRBJ1-6; D remains unclear. The CDR3 loop spans 16 amino acids. Germline V lookup: CDR1 MGHRA, CDR2 YSYEKL. Trimming removed 1 base from V and 3 bases from J, with 10 bases in between. CDR3 protein: CASSQVVKIYNSPLHF. The CDR3 DNA is TGCGCCAGCAGCCAAGTAGTGAAGATCTATAATTCACCCCTCCACTTT.

This CDR3 is CASSERTNEQFF. In nucleotides, the CDR3 is TGTGCCAGCAGTGAGCGGACTAATGAGCAGTTCTTC. The J gene is TRBJ2-1, the V gene TRBV2; weak D call: TRBD2 (5 bases). The CDR3 totals 12 residues. V was clipped by 3 bases and J by 7 bases, with 7 bases between them. CDR1 and CDR2 (germline): SNHLY, FYNNEI.

V gene TRBV6-2 or TRBV6-3 combines with J gene TRBJ1-5, with D possibly being TRBD1 (5 bases). V was shortened by 8 bases and J by 6 bases, with 23 bases between the two germline ends. CDR1 and CDR2 (germline): MNHEY, SVGEGT. CDR3 length equals 16 residues. The CDR3 DNA reads as TGTGCCAGCGGGACGGGGACTCCTGTACTGGGTCAGCCCCAGCATTTT. It is translated as CASGTGTPVLGQPQHF.

The chain carries TRBV18 and TRBJ1-5, with D unresolved. CDR1 is KGHSH and CDR2 is LQKENI in the germline V gene. V lost 3 bases and J 0 bases, leaving 9 bases between the germline ends. The CDR3 totals 15 residues. The DNA of the CDR3 is TGTGCCAGCTCACCGATCGCACATAGCAATCAGCCCCAGCATTTT. Protein product: CASSPIAHSNQPQHF.

About this clonotype: Relative to the germline gene, one junction end is altered; a read error may explain this. This sequence joins TRBV20-1 and TRBJ2-7, with TRBD2 matching 11 bases. Looked up from germline, CDR1 is DFQATT and CDR2 is SNEGSKA (reference sequence). The CDR3 has 15 amino acids. This CDR3 is CSAFISGGASHEQYF. CDR3 DNA: TGCAGTGCTTTTATTAGCGGGGGGGCCTCCCACGAGCAGTACTTC.

This clonotype was counted at least ten times. The chain recombines TRBV6-5 with TRBJ1-2; D not resolved. Germline V lookup: CDR1 MNHEY, CDR2 SVGAGI. The CDR3 spans 12 residues. V was clipped by 5 bases and J by 2 bases, with 6 bases between them. The CDR3 sequence is CASSRSNYGYTF. For the CDR3, the DNA is TGTGCCAGCAGTCGTTCCAACTATGGCTACACCTTC.

This clonotype showed up just a few times. The genes are TRBV4-1 and TRBJ1-5; D remains ambiguous. Germline V lookup: CDR1 MGHRA, CDR2 YSYEKL. V lost 2 bases and J lost 6, with 11 bases in between. CDR3 length: 14 residues. The DNA for the CDR3 is TGCGCCAGCAGCCAAAGACTCGGAGGTCAGCCCCAGCATTTT. Its protein product is CASSQRLGGQPQHF.

This CDR3 is CASSDLKRGAAGANVLTF. CDR3 DNA: TGTGCCAGCAGCGACTTGAAGCGGGGGGCAGCTGGGGCCAACGTCCTGACTTTC. The J gene is TRBJ2-6, the V gene TRBV9, with TRBD2 matching 9 bases. Germline CDR1 reads SGDLS; CDR2 reads YYNGEE. With 3 bases clipped from V and 2 bases from J, the junction kept 9 bases outside the gene matches. This CDR3 comprises 18 residues.

Concerning this clonotype itself: A junction end diverges from the germline sequence, so it may reflect a read error. V usage is TRBV18 and J usage is TRBJ2-5; D uncertain. This CDR3 contains 13 residues. Germline-derived CDR1 and CDR2 are KGHSH and LQKENI. This CDR3 reads CASAPTREETQYF. CDR3 nucleotides: TGTGCCAGCGCACCAACCAGAGAGGAGACCCAGTACTTC.

This sequence joins TRBV20-1 and TRBJ1-1; possible D gene TRBD1, 5 bases. The V gene lost 6 bases and the J gene lost 1 base, with 18 bases spanning the gap. The CDR3 has 15 residues. Per germline, CDR1 DFQATT and CDR2 SNEGSKA (reference sequence). The CDR3 region is CSARKRGPTNTEAFF. The CDR3 nucleotides read TGCAGTGCCCGAAAGAGGGGACCTACGAACACTGAAGCTTTCTTT.

The chain carries TRBV6-5 and TRBJ2-5, with 7 bases lining up with TRBD2. After removal of 5 bases from V and 2 bases from J, the junction contained 8 bases not matched to a gene. The germline V gene encodes CDR1 MNHEY and CDR2 SVGAGI. The CDR3 consists of 15 residues. Written as DNA, the CDR3 is TGTGCCAGCAGTAGAGGGACTATTAGGCAAGAGACCCAGTACTTC. Translation gives CASSRGTIRQETQYF.

This clonotype was detected only once. The V call is TRBV10-2, the J call TRBJ2-7; D assignment may be TRBD1 or TRBD2 (6 bases each). The V end lost 8 bases, the J end lost 5 bases, and 13 bases lay between the germline ends. This CDR3 comprises 12 residues. Germline V gene data show CDR1 as WSHSY and CDR2 as SAAADI. The CDR3 DNA reads as TGCGCCAGCCTACAGGGAGGTAACGAGCAGTACTTC. This translates into CASLQGGNEQYF.

V is TRBV28 and J is TRBJ2-3, with D perhaps being TRBD1 or TRBD2 (5 bases each). This CDR3 region has 14 residues. With 7 bases removed from V and 1 base from J, the gap between germline ends came to 12 bases. Looked up from germline, CDR1 is MDHEN and CDR2 is SYDVKM. CDR3 protein: CASNKQGGTDTQYF. The CDR3 coding sequence is TGTGCCAGCAATAAGCAGGGAGGCACAGATACGCAGTATTTT.

The chain is built from TRBV3-1 and TRBJ1-5, with a tentative D call TRBD1 (6 bases). Trimming took 1 base from V and 7 from J, leaving 14 bases between them. This CDR3 has 15 amino acids. Per germline, CDR1 LGHDT and CDR2 YNNKEL (reference sequence). CDR3 DNA sequence: TGTGCCAGCAGCCAAGGGGCAGGGGTTGGGCAGCCCCAGCATTTT. Protein: CASSQGAGVGQPQHF.

The chain combines TRBV20-1 with TRBJ2-1; no clear D gene. Germline loops: CDR1 DFQATT, CDR2 SNEGSKA (reference sequence). This CDR3 is 14 amino acids long. Trimming took 5 bases from V and 0 from J, leaving 11 bases between them. The CDR3 DNA reads as TGCAGTGCTCCCGCCGAGTTCTCCTACAATGAGCAGTTCTTC. Protein product: CSAPAEFSYNEQFF.

J is TRBJ1-2 and V is TRBV7-9; D unresolved. The ends were cut back, 1 base at V and 4 bases at J, with 7 bases in the middle. CDR3 length: 13 amino acids. The germline V gene encodes CDR1 SEHNR and CDR2 FQNEAQ (reference sequence). CDR3: CASSLELSYGYTF. CDR3 DNA sequence: TGTGCCAGCAGCTTAGAGTTATCCTATGGCTACACCTTC.

The rearrangement uses TRBV9 and TRBJ1-2; the match to TRBD1 covers 9 bases. Germline CDR1 reads SGDLS; CDR2 reads YYNGEE. The trim removed 3 bases at V and 0 bases at J, leaving 6 bases unmatched. This CDR3 region has 16 residues. The CDR3 DNA reads as TGTGCCAGCAGCGACCGGGACAGGGTCACTAACTATGGCTACACCTTC. Protein: CASSDRDRVTNYGYTF.